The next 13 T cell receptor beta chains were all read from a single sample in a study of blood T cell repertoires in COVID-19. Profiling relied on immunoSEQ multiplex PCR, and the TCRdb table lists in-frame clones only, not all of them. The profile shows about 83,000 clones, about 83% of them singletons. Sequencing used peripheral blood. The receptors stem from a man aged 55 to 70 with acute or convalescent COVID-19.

CDR3 coding DNA: TGTGCCAGCAGCGTAGCAGGGGCGACTAGCACAGATACGCAGTATTTT. Translating gives CASSVAGATSTDTQYF. V gene TRBV9 combines with J gene TRBJ2-3; D perhaps matches TRBD1 (6 bases). V shed 0 bases and J shed 0 bases, with 11 bases lying between them. CDR3 size: 16 residues. Germline V CDR1 and CDR2: SGDLS, YYNGEE.

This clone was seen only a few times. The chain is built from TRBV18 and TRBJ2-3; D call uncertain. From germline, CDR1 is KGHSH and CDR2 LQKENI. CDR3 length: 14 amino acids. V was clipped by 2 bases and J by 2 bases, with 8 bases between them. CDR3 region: CASSPTSATDTQYF. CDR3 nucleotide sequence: TGTGCCAGCTCACCAACGAGCGCCACAGATACGCAGTATTTT.

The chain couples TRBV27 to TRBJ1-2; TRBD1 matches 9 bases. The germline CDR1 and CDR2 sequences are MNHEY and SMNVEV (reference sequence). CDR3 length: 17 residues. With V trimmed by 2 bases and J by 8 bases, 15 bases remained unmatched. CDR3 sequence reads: CASSLLNMGQGKGGYTF. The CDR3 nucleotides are TGTGCCAGCAGTTTACTCAACATGGGACAGGGCAAGGGGGGCTACACCTTC.

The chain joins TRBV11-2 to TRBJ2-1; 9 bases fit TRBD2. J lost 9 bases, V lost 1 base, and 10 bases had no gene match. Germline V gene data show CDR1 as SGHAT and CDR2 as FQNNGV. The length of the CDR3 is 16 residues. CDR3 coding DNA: TGTGCCAGCAGCTTAGTTAGGGCGGGGGGGACCGGTGAGCAGTTCTTC. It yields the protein CASSLVRAGGTGEQFF.

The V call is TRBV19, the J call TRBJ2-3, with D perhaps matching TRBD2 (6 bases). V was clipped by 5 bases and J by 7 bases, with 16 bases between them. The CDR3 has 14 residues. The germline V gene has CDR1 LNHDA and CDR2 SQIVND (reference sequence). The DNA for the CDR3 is TGTGCCAGTAGTTCAAGGGACTCAGAGAATACGCAGTATTTT. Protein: CASSSRDSENTQYF.

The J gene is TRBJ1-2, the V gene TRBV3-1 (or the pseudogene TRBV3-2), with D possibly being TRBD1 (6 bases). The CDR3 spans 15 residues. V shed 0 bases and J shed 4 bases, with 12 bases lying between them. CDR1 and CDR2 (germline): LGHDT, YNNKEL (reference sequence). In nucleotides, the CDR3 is TGTGCCAGCAGCCAAGAAGGGGGAAGGGTCTATGGCTACACCTTC. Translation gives CASSQEGGRVYGYTF.

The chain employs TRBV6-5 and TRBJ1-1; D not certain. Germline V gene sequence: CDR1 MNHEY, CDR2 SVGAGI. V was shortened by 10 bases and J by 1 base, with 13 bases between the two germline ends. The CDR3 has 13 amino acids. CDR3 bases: TGTGCCACATCGGCAGCGAGGAACACTGAAGCTTTCTTT. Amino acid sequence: CATSAARNTEAFF.

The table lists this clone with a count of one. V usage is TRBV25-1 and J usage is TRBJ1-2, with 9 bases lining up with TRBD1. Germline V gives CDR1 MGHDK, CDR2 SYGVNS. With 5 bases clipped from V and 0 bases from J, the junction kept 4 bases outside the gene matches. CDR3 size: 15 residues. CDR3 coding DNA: TGTGCCAGCAGTCCGAACAGGGGGCCTAACTATGGCTACACCTTC. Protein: CASSPNRGPNYGYTF.

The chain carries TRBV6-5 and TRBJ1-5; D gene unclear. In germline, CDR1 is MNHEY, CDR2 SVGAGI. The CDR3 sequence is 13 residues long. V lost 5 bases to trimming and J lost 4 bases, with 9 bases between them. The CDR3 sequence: CASSPGRNQPQHF. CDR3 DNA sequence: TGTGCCAGCAGTCCGGGGAGGAATCAGCCCCAGCATTTT.

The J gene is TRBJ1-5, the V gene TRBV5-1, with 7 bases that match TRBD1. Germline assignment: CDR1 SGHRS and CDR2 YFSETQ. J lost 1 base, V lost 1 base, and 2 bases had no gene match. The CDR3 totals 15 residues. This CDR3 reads CASSLSGQSNQPQHF. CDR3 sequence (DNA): TGCGCCAGCAGCTTGTCGGGACAGAGCAATCAGCCCCAGCATTTT.

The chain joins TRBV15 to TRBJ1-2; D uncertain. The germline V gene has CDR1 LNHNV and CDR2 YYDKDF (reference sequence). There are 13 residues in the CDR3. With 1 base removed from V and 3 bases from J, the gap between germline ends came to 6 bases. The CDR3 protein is CATSRAGDYGYTF. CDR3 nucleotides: TGTGCCACCAGCAGAGCGGGAGACTATGGCTACACCTTC.

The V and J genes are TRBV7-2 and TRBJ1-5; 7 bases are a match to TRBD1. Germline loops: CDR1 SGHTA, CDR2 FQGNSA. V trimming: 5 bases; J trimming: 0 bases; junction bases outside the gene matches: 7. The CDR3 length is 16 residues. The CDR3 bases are TGTGCCAGCAGCCCGGGGACAGTTTATAGCAATCAGCCCCAGCATTTT. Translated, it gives CASSPGTVYSNQPQHF.

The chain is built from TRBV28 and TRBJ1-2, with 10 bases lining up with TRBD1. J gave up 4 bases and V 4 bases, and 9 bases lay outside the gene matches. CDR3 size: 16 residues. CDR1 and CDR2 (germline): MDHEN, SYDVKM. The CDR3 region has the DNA TGTGCCAGCAGTTCTCTGGGACAGGGGCTGGTCTATGGCTACACCTTC. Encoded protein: CASSSLGQGLVYGYTF.